The clone carrying this T cell receptor (beta chain) was seen at least ten times. The CDR3 has 13 amino acids. The V end was cut by 2 bases, the J end by 4 bases, with 9 bases between. CDR1 DFQATT and CDR2 SNEGSKA come from the germline V gene (reference sequence). Full-length variable regions came from constant-region reverse primers plus semi-nested Nested Universal Primer A PCR. From the 5' RACE reads, TCRdb called clonotypes with MiXCR, one entry per CDR3 protein. The top ten clones hold about 2.1% of a sample with some 54,000 distinct CDR3 sequences, roughly a sixth of them seen once. Sequencing input: naive CD4+ T cells sorted from blood. Subset given: naive CD4+ T cells, CD4+CD45RA+CD25-. The V gene is TRBV20-1, the J gene TRBJ1-3, with D possibly being TRBD1 (5 bases). The sequence came from a female donor with breast cancer. The CDR3 sequence is CSARPGLGNTIYF. The DNA of the CDR3 is TGCAGTGCTAGACCGGGGCTGGGAAACACCATATATTTT.